Included here is one TCR beta chain sequence, with context. Germline values: CDR1 SGHKS, CDR2 YYEKEE (reference sequence). V was clipped by 1 base and J by 1 base, with 12 bases between them. The CDR3 consists of 15 residues. Source study methods: Amplification of reference gene primers provided the estimated nucleated cell counts. Data came from immunoSEQ multiplex PCR; TCRdb stores just in-frame clones and leaves some out. V, J and clone size reflect that table, while D and trimming were determined from the DNA. In the table there are approximately 96,000 clones, more than 90% of which are singletons. The record originates from a study of blood T cell repertoires in COVID-19.

This TCR was recovered from a human donor with active COVID-19. The donor label of this sample is uncertain. The gene calls are TRBV5-5 and TRBJ2-7; the D gene is possibly TRBD2 (6 bases). Sequencing used peripheral blood. The CDR3 nucleotides are TGTGCCAGCAGCTTGCGGCTAGCGCCTTCCTACGAGCAGTACTTC. Its translation is CASSLRLAPSYEQYF.